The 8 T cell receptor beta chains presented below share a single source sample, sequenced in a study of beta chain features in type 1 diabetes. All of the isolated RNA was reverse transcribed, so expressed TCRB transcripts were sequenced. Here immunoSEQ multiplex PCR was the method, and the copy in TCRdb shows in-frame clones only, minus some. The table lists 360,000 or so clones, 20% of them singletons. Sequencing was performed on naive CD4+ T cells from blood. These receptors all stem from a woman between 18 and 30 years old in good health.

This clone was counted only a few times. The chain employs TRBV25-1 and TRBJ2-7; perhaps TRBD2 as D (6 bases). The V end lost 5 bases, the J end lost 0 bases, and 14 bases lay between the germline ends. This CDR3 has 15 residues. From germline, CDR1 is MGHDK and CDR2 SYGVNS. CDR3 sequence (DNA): TGTGCCAGCAGTCCAGCGGGTGTTTCCTCCTACGAGCAGTACTTC. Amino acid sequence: CASSPAGVSSYEQYF.

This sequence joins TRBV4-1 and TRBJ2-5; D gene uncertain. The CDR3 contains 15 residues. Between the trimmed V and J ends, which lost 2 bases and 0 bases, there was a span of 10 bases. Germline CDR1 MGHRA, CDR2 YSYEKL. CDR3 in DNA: TGCGCCAGCAGCCAATACCTCCGGGACCAAGAGACCCAGTACTTC. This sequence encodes CASSQYLRDQETQYF.

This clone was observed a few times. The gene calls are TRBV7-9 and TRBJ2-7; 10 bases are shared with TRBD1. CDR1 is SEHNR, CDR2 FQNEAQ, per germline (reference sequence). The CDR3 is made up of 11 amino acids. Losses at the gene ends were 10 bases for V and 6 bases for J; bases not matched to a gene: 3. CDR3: CAMGQGFEQYF. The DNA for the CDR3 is TGTGCCATGGGACAGGGGTTCGAGCAGTACTTC.

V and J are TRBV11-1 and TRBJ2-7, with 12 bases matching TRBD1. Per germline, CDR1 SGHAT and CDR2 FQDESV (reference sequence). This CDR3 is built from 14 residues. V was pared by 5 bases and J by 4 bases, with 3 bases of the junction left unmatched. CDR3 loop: CASSLGQGAYEQYF. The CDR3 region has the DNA TGTGCCAGCAGCCTGGGACAGGGGGCTTACGAGCAGTACTTC.

The CDR3 DNA is TGTGCCTGGGGGACTAGCGGGGGGTCCTACGAGCAGTACTTC. This sequence encodes CAWGTSGGSYEQYF. This chain links TRBV30 with TRBJ2-7, with TRBD2 matching 15 bases. This CDR3 spans 14 amino acids. The junction had 0 bases not matched to a gene; V was cut back by 5 bases and J by 1 base. Germline V gene lookup returns CDR1 GTSNPN and CDR2 SVGIG (reference sequence).

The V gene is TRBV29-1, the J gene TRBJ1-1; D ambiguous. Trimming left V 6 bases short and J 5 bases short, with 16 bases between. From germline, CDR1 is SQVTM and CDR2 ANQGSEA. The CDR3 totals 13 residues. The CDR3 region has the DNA TGCAGCGTGATAACTGATAGGAGGACTGAAGCTTTCTTT. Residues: CSVITDRRTEAFF.

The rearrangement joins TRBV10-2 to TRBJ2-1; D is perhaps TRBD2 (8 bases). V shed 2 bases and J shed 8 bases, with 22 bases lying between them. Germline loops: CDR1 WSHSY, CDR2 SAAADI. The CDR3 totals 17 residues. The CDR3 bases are TGCGCCAGCAGTGAGCCCCACAGGGGCGGGGGGAGGGATGAGCAGTTCTTC. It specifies CASSEPHRGGGRDEQFF.

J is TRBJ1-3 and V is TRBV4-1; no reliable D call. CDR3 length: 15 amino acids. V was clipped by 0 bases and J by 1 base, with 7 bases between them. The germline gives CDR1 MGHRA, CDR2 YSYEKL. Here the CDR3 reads CASSQDIQSGNTIYF. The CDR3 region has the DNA TGCGCCAGCAGCCAAGATATTCAGTCTGGAAACACCATATATTTT.